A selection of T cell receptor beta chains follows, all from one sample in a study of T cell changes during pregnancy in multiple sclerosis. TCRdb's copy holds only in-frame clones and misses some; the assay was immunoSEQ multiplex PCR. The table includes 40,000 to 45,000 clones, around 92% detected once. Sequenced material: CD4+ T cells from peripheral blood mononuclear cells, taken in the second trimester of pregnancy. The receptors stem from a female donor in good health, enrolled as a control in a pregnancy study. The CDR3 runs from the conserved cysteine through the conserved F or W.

CDR3: CASSANTGYEQYF; V: TRBV7-3; J: TRBJ2-7
CDR3: CASSDYSGANVLTF; V: TRBV6-4; J: TRBJ2-6
CDR3: CASSIQGAGDEQFF; V: TRBV19; J: TRBJ2-1
CDR3: CASSLYQRGYTF; V: TRBV28; J: TRBJ1-2
CDR3: CASSSLGPLAKNIQYF; V: TRBV5-1; J: TRBJ2-4
CDR3: CASSAHLDQPQHF; V: TRBV6-6; J: TRBJ1-5
CDR3: CASSLAQGLRTQFTEAFF; V: TRBV7-8; J: TRBJ1-1
CDR3: CASSFGRQNTEAFF; V: TRBV7-8; J: TRBJ1-1
CDR3: CASSQAAGTGRPSYEQYF; V: TRBV27; J: TRBJ2-7
CDR3: CASSRSSGGTGMVNTEAFF; V: TRBV18; J: TRBJ1-1
CDR3: CASSLTSGQQTQYF; V: TRBV5-1; J: TRBJ2-5
CDR3: CASSPQDRGFGTEAFF; V: TRBV18; J: TRBJ1-1
CDR3: CASSARRDSNEQFF; V: TRBV6-1; J: TRBJ2-1
CDR3: CSASGHSGNTIYF; V: TRBV29-1; J: TRBJ1-3
CDR3: CASSYRGQGSEAFF; V: TRBV10-2; J: TRBJ1-1
CDR3: CASSLLAGSGEQFF; V: TRBV11-3; J: TRBJ2-1
CDR3: CASKVAGGPDTGELFF; V: TRBV6-4; J: TRBJ2-2
CDR3: CASSPNGGYEQYF; V: TRBV18; J: TRBJ2-7
CDR3: CASSRGLAGISYEQYF; V: TRBV4-1; J: TRBJ2-7
CDR3: CASSEAEGANYGYTF; V: TRBV6-1; J: TRBJ1-2
CDR3: CASSRATVDTQYF; V: TRBV9; J: TRBJ2-3
CDR3: CASSVLGQWKGNTIYF; V: TRBV9; J: TRBJ1-3
CDR3: CASPRGGEAFF; V: TRBV19; J: TRBJ1-1
CDR3: CARRRTSGGYNEQFF; V: TRBV2; J: TRBJ2-1
CDR3: CASSPTGDYGYTF; V: TRBV2; J: TRBJ1-2
CDR3: CASRDRQGARGELFF; V: TRBV2; J: TRBJ2-2
CDR3: CASRGGSGILETQYF; V: TRBV27; J: TRBJ2-5
CDR3: CASSFDTNWETQYF; V: TRBV6-1; J: TRBJ2-5
CDR3: CACEPGGYEQYF; V: TRBV30; J: TRBJ2-7
CDR3: CAWSDGIHRGYGYTF; V: TRBV30; J: TRBJ1-2
CDR3: CASSFGFSTDTQYF; V: TRBV7-9; J: TRBJ2-3
CDR3: CASGRTSGFQETQYF; V: TRBV12-1; J: TRBJ2-5
CDR3: CASSPRVRSYEQYF; V: TRBV7-2; J: TRBJ2-7
CDR3: CASSPNRQDLQETQYF; V: TRBV28; J: TRBJ2-5
CDR3: CASSLRGQGSDQPQHF; V: TRBV11-2; J: TRBJ1-5
CDR3: CASQLGAANTEAFF; V: TRBV19; J: TRBJ1-1
CDR3: CASSLVTRGRTYNEQFF; V: TRBV5-1; J: TRBJ2-1
CDR3: CASSRFIADYEQYF; V: TRBV7-2; J: TRBJ2-7
CDR3: CASSVVAASGGAYNEQFF; V: TRBV9; J: TRBJ2-1
CDR3: CAITDRGRTPEAFF; V: TRBV2; J: TRBJ1-1
CDR3: CASSIARGGLNEQFF; V: TRBV19; J: TRBJ2-1
CDR3: CASSPWGEGEQFF; V: TRBV7-2; J: TRBJ2-1
CDR3: CAISDTYETQYF; V: TRBV10-3; J: TRBJ2-5
CDR3: CASSSRDRKNNEQFF; V: TRBV5-4; J: TRBJ2-1
CDR3: CASSPQTGEQFF; V: TRBV18; J: TRBJ2-1